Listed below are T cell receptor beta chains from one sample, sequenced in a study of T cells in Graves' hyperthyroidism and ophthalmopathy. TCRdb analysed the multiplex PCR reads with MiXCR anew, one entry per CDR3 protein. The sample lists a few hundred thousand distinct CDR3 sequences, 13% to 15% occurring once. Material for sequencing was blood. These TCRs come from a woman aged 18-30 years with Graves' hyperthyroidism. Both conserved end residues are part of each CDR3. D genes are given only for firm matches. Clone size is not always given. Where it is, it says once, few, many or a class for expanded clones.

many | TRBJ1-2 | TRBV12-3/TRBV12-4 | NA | CASSLRPGTHYGYTF | TGTGCCAGCAGTCTCAGACCCGGGACGCACTATGGCTACACCTTC
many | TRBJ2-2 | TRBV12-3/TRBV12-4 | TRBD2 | CASTPTSGIFSGELFF | TGTGCCAGCACCCCGACTAGCGGGATATTTAGCGGGGAGCTGTTTTTT
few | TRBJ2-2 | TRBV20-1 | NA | CSARIPGQDTGELFF | TGCAGTGCTAGAATTCCGGGCCAAGACACCGGGGAGCTGTTTTTT
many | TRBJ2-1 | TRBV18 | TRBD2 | CASSRPTSGRAGTNEQFF | TGTGCCAGCTCACGCCCGACTAGCGGGAGGGCCGGAACCAATGAGCAGTTCTTC
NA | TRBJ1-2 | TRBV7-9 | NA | CASTLINSYTF | TGTGCCAGCACCCTTATAAATAGCTACACCTTC
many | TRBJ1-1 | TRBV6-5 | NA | CASSYSLGRGTEAFF | TGTGCCAGCAGTTACTCCCTGGGCAGGGGCACTGAAGCTTTCTTT
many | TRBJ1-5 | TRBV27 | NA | CASSIRTGNQPQHF | TGTGCCAGCAGTATTCGGACAGGCAATCAGCCCCAGCATTTT
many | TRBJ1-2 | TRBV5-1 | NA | CASSLSGVYGYTF | TGCGCCAGCAGCTTATCTGGGGTCTATGGCTACACCTTC
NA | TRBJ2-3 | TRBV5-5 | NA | CASKFLKSGTDTRYF | TGTGCCAGCAAATTCCTGAAGAGTGGCACAGATACGCGGTATTTT
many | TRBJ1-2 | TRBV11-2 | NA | CASSLEGHGYTF | TGTGCCAGCAGCTTAGAAGGACATGGCTACACCTTC
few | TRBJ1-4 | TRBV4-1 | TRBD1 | CASSQDSTWTGNEKLFF | TGCGCCAGCAGCCAAGATTCCACCTGGACAGGGAATGAAAAACTGTTTTTT
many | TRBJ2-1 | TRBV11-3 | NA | CASSLAFPYNEQFF | TGTGCCAGCAGCTTAGCGTTTCCCTACAATGAGCAGTTCTTC
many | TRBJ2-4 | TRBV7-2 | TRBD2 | CASSLGGSGKNIQYF | TGTGCCAGCAGCTTAGGCGGGAGTGGCAAAAACATTCAGTACTTC
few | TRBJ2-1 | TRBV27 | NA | CASSLTLVLNEQFF | TGTGCCAGCAGTTTAACACTAGTTCTCAATGAGCAGTTCTTC
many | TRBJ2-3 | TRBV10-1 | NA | CASSPWRGASTDTQYF | TGCGCCAGCAGTCCCTGGCGGGGTGCTAGCACAGATACGCAGTATTTT
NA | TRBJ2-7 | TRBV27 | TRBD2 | CASRLGTSAHYEQYF | TGTGCCAGCAGGTTAGGGACTAGCGCGCACTACGAGCAGTACTTC
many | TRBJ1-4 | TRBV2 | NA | CASRDPKEEKLFF | TGTGCCAGCAGAGATCCCAAGGAGGAAAAACTGTTTTTT
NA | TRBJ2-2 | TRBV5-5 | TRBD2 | CASSRTSAVGELFF | TGTGCCAGCAGCCGGACTAGCGCGGTCGGGGAGCTGTTTTTT
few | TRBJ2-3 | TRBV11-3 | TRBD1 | CASSRGTGSPDTQYF | TGTGCCAGCAGCCGAGGGACAGGGTCACCAGATACGCAGTATTTT
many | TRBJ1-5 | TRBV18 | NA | CASSPGQGTSQPQHF | TGTGCCAGCTCACCAGGGCAGGGAACGTCCCAGCCCCAGCATTTT
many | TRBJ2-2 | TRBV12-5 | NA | CASGFGESGELFF | TGTGCTAGTGGTTTTGGGGAGAGCGGGGAGCTGTTTTTT
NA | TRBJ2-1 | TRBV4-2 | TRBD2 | CASSQVGLAGGQPEQFF | TGTGCCAGCAGCCAAGTCGGGCTAGCGGGAGGGCAACCTGAGCAGTTCTTC
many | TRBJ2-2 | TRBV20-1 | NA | CSARSDIWGELFF | TGCAGTGCTAGATCGGACATATGGGGGGAGCTGTTTTTT
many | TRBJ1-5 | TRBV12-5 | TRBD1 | CASAPEVGQGRQPQHF | TGTGCTAGTGCCCCGGAGGTCGGACAGGGTCGACAGCCCCAGCATTTT
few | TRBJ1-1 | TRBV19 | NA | CASSEGPQMNTEAFF | TGTGCCAGTAGTGAGGGACCACAGATGAACACTGAAGCTTTCTTT
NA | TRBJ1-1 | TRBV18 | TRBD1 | CASSPLDRAPMNTEAFF | TGTGCCAGCTCACCCCTCGACAGGGCACCCATGAACACTGAAGCTTTCTTT
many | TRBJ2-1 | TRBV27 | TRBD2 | CVSGSSYNEQFF | TGTGTCAGCGGGAGTTCCTACAATGAGCAGTTCTTC
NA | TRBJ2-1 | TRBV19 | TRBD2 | CASRTGVAGGRNEQFF | TGTGCCAGTAGGACGGGGGTAGCGGGAGGGCGGAATGAGCAGTTCTTC
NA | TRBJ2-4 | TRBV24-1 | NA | CATSDGLLKNIQYF | TGTGCCACCAGTGATGGCCTTCTCAAAAACATTCAGTACTTC
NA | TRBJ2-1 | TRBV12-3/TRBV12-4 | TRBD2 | CASSQRTSRYNEQFF | TGTGCCAGCAGTCAGAGGACTAGCCGTTACAATGAGCAGTTCTTC
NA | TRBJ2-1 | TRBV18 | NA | CASSCTAQGGDEQFF | TGTGCCAGCTCATGCACCGCTCAGGGGGGCGATGAGCAGTTCTTC
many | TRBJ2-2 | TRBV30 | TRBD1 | CAWSTGVTGELFF | TGTGCCTGGTCGACAGGGGTTACCGGGGAGCTGTTTTTT
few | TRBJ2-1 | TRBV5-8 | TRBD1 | CASSRSYGTVSNEQFF | TGTGCCAGCAGCCGAAGCTACGGGACAGTAAGTAATGAGCAGTTCTTC
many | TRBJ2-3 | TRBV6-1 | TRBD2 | CASSYFAASGRFPPNADTQYF | TGTGCCAGCAGCTACTTTGCGGCTAGCGGGAGATTCCCACCTAACGCAGATACGCAGTATTTT
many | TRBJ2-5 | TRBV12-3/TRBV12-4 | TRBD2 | CASSFAELAYQETQYF | TGTGCCAGCAGTTTCGCGGAACTAGCGTATCAAGAGACCCAGTACTTC
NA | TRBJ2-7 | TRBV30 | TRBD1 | CAWSARTGAVGQYF | TGTGCCTGGAGTGCCCGGACAGGGGCGGTTGGGCAGTACTTC
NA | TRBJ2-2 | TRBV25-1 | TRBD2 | CASSVAGGAGELFF | TGTGCCAGCAGTGTAGCGGGAGGGGCCGGGGAGCTGTTTTTT
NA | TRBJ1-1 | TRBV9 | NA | CASSVNINTEAFF | TGTGCCAGCAGCGTAAACATAAACACTGAAGCTTTCTTT
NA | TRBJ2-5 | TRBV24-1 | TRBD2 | CATSAWTSGSTETQYF | TGTGCCACCAGTGCCTGGACTAGCGGGAGTACAGAGACCCAGTACTTC
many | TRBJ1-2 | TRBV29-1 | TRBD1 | CSVDPGTDYGYTF | TGCAGCGTCGACCCCGGGACAGATTATGGCTACACCTTC
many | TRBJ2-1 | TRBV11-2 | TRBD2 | CASSLVGLWRGTSGIMPYNEQFF | TGTGCCAGCAGCTTAGTGGGTCTTTGGCGGGGGACTAGCGGGATCATGCCCTACAATGAGCAGTTCTTC
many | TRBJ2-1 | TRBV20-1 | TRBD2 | CSARGASGRGRYNEQFF | TGCAGTGCTAGAGGTGCTAGCGGGAGAGGAAGGTACAATGAGCAGTTCTTC
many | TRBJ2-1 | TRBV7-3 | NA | CASSQLTVAGNEQFF | TGTGCCAGCAGCCAACTGACGGTAGCCGGCAATGAGCAGTTCTTC
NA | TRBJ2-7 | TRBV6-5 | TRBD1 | CASSYVWDRGLRIAYEQYF | TGTGCCAGCAGTTACGTTTGGGACAGGGGCCTACGTATAGCCTACGAGCAGTACTTC
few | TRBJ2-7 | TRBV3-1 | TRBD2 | CASSPGLGGAYEQYF | TGTGCCAGCAGCCCGGGACTAGGTGGAGCCTACGAGCAGTACTTC
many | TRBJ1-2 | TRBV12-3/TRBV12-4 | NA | CASSSGLHYGYTF | TGTGCCAGCAGTTCAGGACTTCACTATGGCTACACCTTC
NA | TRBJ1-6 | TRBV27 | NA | CASRGGLGSPLHF | TGTGCCAGCAGGGGGGGTCTCGGTTCACCCCTCCACTTT
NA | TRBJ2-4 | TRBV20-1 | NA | CSARILAKNIQYF | TGCAGTGCTAGAATTCTAGCCAAAAACATTCAGTACTTC
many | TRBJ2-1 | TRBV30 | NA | CAWSLGGVYNEQFF | TGTGCCTGGAGCCTTGGCGGGGTCTACAATGAGCAGTTCTTC
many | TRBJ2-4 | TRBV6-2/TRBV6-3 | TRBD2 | CASSYGYAGGPQLKNIQYF | TGTGCCAGCAGTTACGGATATGCGGGAGGGCCCCAACTTAAGAACATTCAGTACTTC
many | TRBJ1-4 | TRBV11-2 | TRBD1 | CASSSTGTELFF | TGTGCCAGCAGCTCGACCGGGACAGAACTGTTTTTT
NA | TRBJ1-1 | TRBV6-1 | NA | CASSNIASNTEAFF | TGTGCCAGCAGTAACATAGCGTCGAACACTGAAGCTTTCTTT
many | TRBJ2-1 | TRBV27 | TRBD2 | CASSPWTSGSSYNEQFF | TGTGCCAGCAGTCCCTGGACTAGCGGGAGTTCCTACAATGAGCAGTTCTTC
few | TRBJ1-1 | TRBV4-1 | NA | CASSKPRNTEAFF | TGCGCCAGCAGCAAGCCGAGGAACACTGAAGCTTTCTTT
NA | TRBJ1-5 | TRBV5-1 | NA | CASSPGTNQPQHF | TGCGCCAGCAGCCCAGGGACCAATCAGCCCCAGCATTTT
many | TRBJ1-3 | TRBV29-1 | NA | CSALAAPGNTIYF | TGCAGCGCACTGGCGGCGCCGGGAAACACCATATATTTT
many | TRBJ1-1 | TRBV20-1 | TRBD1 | CSARKQGLNTEAFF | TGCAGTGCTAGGAAACAGGGGTTGAACACTGAAGCTTTCTTT